The 20 T cell receptor beta chains below all came from one sample that was sequenced in a study of T cell clonotyping in hematopoietic cell transplantation. Time point noted: recipient sample about 28 days before transplant, after cytoreduction. TCRdb's copy holds only in-frame clones and misses some; the assay was immunoSEQ multiplex PCR. The sample holds under 45,000 clones, roughly 95% seen once. The specimen was peripheral blood mononuclear cells, collected before stem cell transplant. The receptors come from a man aged 40-49 years with chronic myeloid leukemia. Some clones in this sample may be carry-over from other donors' samples.

The CDR3 loop is CASSFNTEAFF. CDR3 nucleotides: TGTGCCAGCAGCTTTAACACTGAAGCTTTCTTT. J is TRBJ1-1 and V is TRBV11-3; no firm D call. Looked up from germline, CDR1 is SGHNT and CDR2 is YENEEA. CDR3 size: 11 residues. V was clipped by 3 bases and J by 2 bases, with 1 base between them. The whole variable domain, filled in from reference TRBV11-3 and TRBJ1-1, reads EAGVVQSPRYKIIEKKQPVAFWCNPISGHNTLYWYLQNLGQGPELLIRYENEEAVDDSQLPKDRFSAERLKGVDSTLKIQPAELGDSAVYLCASSFNTEAFFGQGTRLTVV.

The rearrangement joins TRBV6-1 to TRBJ2-2; TRBD1 matches at 7 bases. Germline V gene sequence: CDR1 MNHNS, CDR2 SASEGT. There are 15 residues in the CDR3. V shed 4 bases, J shed 0 bases, and the junction held 2 bases outside the gene matches. In DNA form, the CDR3 reads TGTGCCAGCAGTGTAGACAGGGCGAACACCGGGGAGCTGTTTTTT. Protein sequence: CASSVDRANTGELFF.

The chain has TRBV2 and TRBJ1-4; 7 nucleotides match TRBD1. J was trimmed by 5 bases and V by 7 bases; bases with no gene match: 7. This CDR3 region has 14 residues. From germline, CDR1 is SNHLY and CDR2 FYNNEI. The CDR3 DNA reads TGTGCCAGCAACCAGGGACAGCAGAATGAAAAACTGTTTTTT. It encodes CASNQGQQNEKLFF.

The gene calls are TRBV9 and TRBJ1-4; TRBD1 might be the D (5 bases). With 0 bases removed from V and 2 bases from J, the gap between germline ends came to 8 bases. The CDR3 consists of 15 residues. Germline V gene sequence: CDR1 SGDLS, CDR2 YYNGEE. The CDR3 DNA reads TGTGCCAGCAGCGTAGGTTCAGGGACTAATGAAAAACTGTTTTTT. It codes for CASSVGSGTNEKLFF. The whole variable domain, filled in from reference TRBV9 and TRBJ1-4, reads DSGVTQTPKHLITATGQRVTLRCSPRSGDLSVYWYQQSLDQGLQFLIQYYNGEERAKGNILERFSAQQFPDLHSELNLSSLELGDSALYFCASSVGSGTNEKLFFGSGTQLSVL.

This chain uses TRBV4-3 with TRBJ2-2; 9 bases are a match to TRBD1. The CDR3 is made up of 15 amino acids. From germline, CDR1 is LGHNA and CDR2 YSLEER. V lost 4 bases and J lost 7; bases outside the gene matches: 7. CDR3 DNA: TGCGCCAGCAGCCCTAGGACAGGGGATCACGGGGAGCTGTTTTTT. Translated: CASSPRTGDHGELFF.

The chain has TRBV11-1 and TRBJ2-3, with unresolved D. The CDR3 has 14 residues. Per the germline V gene, CDR1 is SGHAT and CDR2 is FQDESV (reference sequence). Deletions cut 2 bases from V and 6 bases from J, with 12 bases between. The CDR3 sequence: CASSLMWVADTQYF. CDR3 nucleotide sequence: TGTGCCAGCAGCTTAATGTGGGTAGCCGATACGCAGTATTTT. The full variable domain, with the rest looked up from reference TRBV11-1 and TRBJ2-3, is EAEVAQSPRYKITEKSQAVAFWCDPISGHATLYWYRQILGQGPELLVQFQDESVVDDSQLPKDRFSAERLKGVDSTLKIQPAELGDSAMYLCASSLMWVADTQYFGPGTRLTVL.

V usage is TRBV30 and J usage is TRBJ1-6, with D hard to call. Trimming removed 0 bases from V and 6 bases from J, with 9 bases in between. Germline loops: CDR1 GTSNPN, CDR2 SVGIG (reference sequence). CDR3 length: 14 amino acids. Here the CDR3 reads CAWSVQGRNSPLHF. The CDR3 bases are TGTGCCTGGAGTGTACAAGGTCGTAATTCACCCCTCCACTTT.

This rearrangement joins TRBV19 to TRBJ1-2; TRBD1 is a possible D gene (5 bases). Germline V gene data show CDR1 as LNHDA and CDR2 as SQIVND (reference sequence). With 2 bases removed from V and 4 bases from J, the gap between germline ends came to 20 bases. The CDR3 spans 17 residues. The CDR3 region has the DNA TGTGCCAGTAGTATAACGGGGCAACGGCGCCCGGGCTATGGCTACACCTTC. As protein: CASSITGQRRPGYGYTF.

The rearrangement joins TRBV30 to TRBJ2-5; D may be TRBD2 (7 bases). Trimming took 3 bases from V and 6 from J, leaving 17 bases between them. CDR1 is GTSNPN, CDR2 SVGIG, per germline (reference sequence). CDR3 length equals 14 residues. CDR3 sequence: CAWRGGGAYQTQYF. CDR3 in DNA: TGTGCCTGGAGAGGTGGGGGGGCCTATCAGACCCAGTACTTC.

The rearrangement uses TRBV10-3 and TRBJ2-7; D is unclear. V was shortened by 7 bases and J by 5 bases, with 12 bases between the two germline ends. The CDR3 contains 12 residues. Looked up from germline, CDR1 is ENHRY and CDR2 is SYGVKD. This CDR3 reads CAIKEGSNEQYF. DNA for the CDR3: TGTGCCATCAAGGAAGGGTCCAACGAGCAGTACTTC.

The chain carries TRBV28 and TRBJ2-7; no definite D call. The germline V gene encodes CDR1 MDHEN and CDR2 SYDVKM. Trimming cost V 1 base and J 2 bases, with 12 bases left between them. The CDR3 loop spans 15 amino acids. The chain's CDR3 is CASSLSGLGAYEQYF. CDR3 DNA sequence: TGTGCCAGCAGTTTATCCGGGCTAGGCGCCTACGAGCAGTACTTC.

The CDR3, as DNA: TGTGCCTGGGACCGACTACCCCCAAGGGATGAGCAGTTCTTC. It translates to CAWDRLPPRDEQFF. The rearrangement links TRBV30 to TRBJ2-1, with D perhaps matching TRBD2 (5 bases). The CDR3 runs 14 residues. The germline V and J ends were trimmed by 5 bases and 8 bases, with 19 bases remaining between them. Germline CDR1 reads GTSNPN; CDR2 reads SVGIG (reference sequence).

The chain joins TRBV19 to TRBJ1-1, with D tentatively TRBD1 (5 bases). Trimming pared 8 bases from V and 6 bases from J, leaving 16 bases between. Per the germline V gene, CDR1 is LNHDA and CDR2 is SQIVND (reference sequence). This CDR3 contains 13 residues. CDR3 protein: CASLGTEVAEAFF. CDR3 DNA: TGTGCCAGTCTGGGGACTGAGGTCGCTGAAGCTTTCTTT.

The chain couples TRBV28 to TRBJ1-1; D not resolved. The germline V gene encodes CDR1 MDHEN and CDR2 SYDVKM. The V and J ends lost 4 bases and 4 bases respectively, with 19 bases between them. The CDR3 is made up of 16 amino acids. The CDR3: CASSSDRLLAGTEAFF. The CDR3 nucleotides read TGTGCCAGCAGTTCCGACCGTCTCCTGGCGGGCACTGAAGCTTTCTTT.

The chain joins TRBV29-1 to TRBJ2-2; D gene ambiguous. CDR3 length: 11 residues. V was clipped by 4 bases and J by 5 bases, with 5 bases between them. Germline V gives CDR1 SQVTM, CDR2 ANQGSEA. The CDR3 DNA is TGCAGCGTTGTAGGAACCGGGGAGCTGTTTTTT. Its translation is CSVVGTGELFF.

The rearrangement joins TRBV5-6 to TRBJ1-1; 8 bases fit TRBD1. Germline trimming cut 4 bases from V and 12 bases from J; bases unmatched to any gene: 8. The CDR3 is 12 amino acids. Germline lookup yields CDR1 SGHDT and CDR2 YYEEEE. In DNA, the CDR3 is TGTGCCAGCAGCCCCGGACAGGGAAGTACTTTCTTT. Translating gives CASSPGQGSTFF.

The V gene is TRBV9, the J gene TRBJ1-2, with D uncertain. CDR3 length equals 18 residues. CDR1 SGDLS and CDR2 YYNGEE come from the germline V gene. Trimming took off 2 bases at V and 2 bases at J, with 22 bases between the two ends. CDR3 sequence reads: CASSVPSTGSENNYGYTF. For the CDR3, the DNA is TGTGCCAGCAGCGTCCCCTCTACCGGCTCAGAGAACAACTATGGCTACACCTTC.

CDR3 sequence (DNA): TGTGCCAGCAGCTTAAATGGAATAGCTGGAGGCGGGGAGCTGTTTTTT. It codes for CASSLNGIAGGGELFF. The rearrangement links TRBV7-8 to TRBJ2-2; a weak D match, TRBD2 (5 bases). Looked up from germline, CDR1 is SGHVS and CDR2 is FQNEAQ. The CDR3 is made up of 16 amino acids. V was cut by 2 bases and J by 7 bases, with 17 bases left in between.

This clone was found once. The CDR3 reads CASSLVAVAGELFF. The CDR3 DNA reads as TGTGCCAGCAGCTTGGTCGCAGTGGCCGGGGAGCTGTTTTTT. V usage is TRBV7-2 and J usage is TRBJ2-2; D is unclear. Germline lookup yields CDR1 SGHTA and CDR2 FQGNSA. This CDR3 contains 14 residues. Trimming cost V 3 bases and J 6 bases, with 11 bases left between them.

The chain combines TRBV18 with TRBJ1-5, with D perhaps matching TRBD1 (6 bases). The CDR3 contains 14 residues. Trimming took 3 bases from V and 2 from J, leaving 8 bases between them. Germline V gives CDR1 KGHSH, CDR2 LQKENI. The CDR3 protein is CASSPRGGNQPQHF. CDR3 in DNA: TGTGCCAGCTCACCTAGGGGGGGCAATCAGCCCCAGCATTTT.